The T cell receptor beta chain described here comes from a study of blood T cell repertoires in COVID-19. Study-wide background: Researchers got acute and convalescent COVID-19 samples from the United States, Italy and Spain. PBMCs, B-cell-depleted T cells, or T cells provided the cDNA or gDNA that made up the material.

In the source study's methods: For nucleated cells, counts were estimated from reference gene primer amplification. Sequencing used immunoSEQ multiplex PCR; TCRdb keeps in-frame clones, though not all of them. Clone size and V and J calls were adopted from that table, with D and trimming inferred from the DNA. The data hold 25,000 to 30,000 clones, with approximately 85% observed a single time. Seattle cases were enrolled at active infection and followed longitudinally. The germline gives CDR1 SNHLY, CDR2 FYNNEI. With 2 bases removed from V and 6 bases from J, the gap between germline ends came to 8 bases. This CDR3 comprises 13 residues.

The sequence was obtained from a woman older than 75 with COVID-19, enrolled during active disease. V and J are TRBV2 and TRBJ1-5, with a possible D match to TRBD1 (5 bases). Material for sequencing was peripheral blood. As DNA, the CDR3 is TGTGCCAGCAGTGAATGGGGGGGTCAGCCCCAGCATTTT. Amino acids: CASSEWGGQPQHF. The full variable domain, with the rest looked up from reference TRBV2 and TRBJ1-5, is EPEVTQTPSHQVTQMGQEVILRCVPISNHLYFYWYRQILGQKVEFLVSFYNNEISEKSEIFDDQFSVERPDGSNFTLKIRSTKLEDSAMYFCASSEWGGQPQHFGDGTRLSIL.